This entry lists 4 T cell receptor beta chains sequenced from one sample in a study of T cell changes during pregnancy in multiple sclerosis. Using immunoSEQ multiplex PCR, the repertoire was profiled, and TCRdb retains in-frame clones only, with some absent. The data show about 57,000 clones, with around nine tenths seen just once and more than 0.3% held by the top ten. The material sequenced was CD4+ T cells from peripheral blood mononuclear cells, taken before pregnancy. These TCRs come from a female donor with multiple sclerosis, enrolled in a pregnancy study.

The chain couples TRBV4-2 to TRBJ2-1; D may be TRBD2 (6 bases). This CDR3 has 18 amino acids. With 1 base removed from V and 4 bases from J, the gap between germline ends came to 20 bases. CDR1 and CDR2 from the germline V gene are LGHNA and YNFKEQ. This chain's CDR3 is CASSQAPSDGTLYNEQFF. In DNA, the CDR3 is TGTGCCAGCAGCCAAGCCCCCTCCGATGGGACTTTGTACAATGAGCAGTTCTTC.

This clone was seen just once. The V and J genes are TRBV4-1 and TRBJ2-4, with TRBD1 matching over 9 bases. The germline CDR1 and CDR2 sequences are MGHRA and YSYEKL. There are 18 residues in the CDR3. The trim removed 3 bases at V and 0 bases at J, leaving 9 bases unmatched. The CDR3 here is CASSQDKQGARAKNIQYF. CDR3 coding DNA: TGCGCCAGCAGCCAGGACAAACAGGGGGCAAGAGCCAAAAACATTCAGTACTTC.

The chain uses TRBV5-5 and TRBJ2-2, with 9 bases matching TRBD1. CDR1 and CDR2 from the germline V gene are SGHKS and YYEKEE (reference sequence). V shed 3 bases, J shed 3 bases, and the junction held 9 bases outside the gene matches. The CDR3 extends over 17 amino acids. CDR3 residues: CASSYTQGARDTGELFF. The CDR3 DNA sequence: TGTGCCAGCAGCTATACACAGGGGGCGCGGGACACCGGGGAGCTGTTTTTT.

The chain uses TRBV9 and TRBJ2-7, with 7 bases fitting TRBD1. The V gene's germline CDR1 is SGDLS and CDR2 YYNGEE. V trimming: 3 bases; J trimming: 4 bases; junction bases outside the gene matches: 10. The CDR3 contains 15 residues. The CDR3 bases are TGTGCCAGCAGCGAGGGACAGTTGCCGGGATACGAGCAGTACTTC. As protein: CASSEGQLPGYEQYF.